Shown below are 30 T cell receptor beta chains from a single sample sequenced in a study of shared clonotypes between healthy human individuals. Produced via immunoSEQ multiplex PCR; TCRdb's table is partial and in-frame only. The table shows about 610,000 clones, with roughly 96% occurring only once. As defined, naive CD8 cells were CD45RO-negative and positively selected for CCR7, with terminally differentiated effector memory CD45RA+ cells excluded. The sequenced sample was naive CD8+ T cells sorted from blood. These receptors all stem from a woman in her thirties in good health.

With respect to this clone: At one of its ends the junction is not consistent with the germline gene, which may arise from a read error. The rearrangement links TRBV4-1 to TRBJ1-1; 7 nucleotides line up with TRBD1. This CDR3 has 15 amino acids. CDR1 and CDR2 from the germline V gene are MGHRA and YSYEKL. CDR3 sequence reads: CASTQTGQTYTEAFF. CDR3 nucleotides: TGCGCCAGCACCCAAACGGGACAGACCTACACTGAAGCTTTCTTT.

As concerns this clone: A read error is likely, as this CDR3 ends without the conserved phenylalanine or tryptophan. This chain uses TRBV27 with TRBJ2-7; 12 bases line up with TRBD2. The CDR3 covers 14 residues. Germline CDR1 is MNHEY and CDR2 is SMNVEV (reference sequence). V was clipped by 4 bases and J by 4 bases; unmatched bases: 2. CDR3 coding DNA: TGTGCCAGCAGTTCCCTAGCGGGAGGGTACGAGCAGTACCTC. It translates to CASSSLAGGYEQYL.

About this clone: At the DNA level, this CDR3 is encoded by other sequences in the same sample as well. This chain links TRBV7-3 with TRBJ2-7; 9 bases agree with TRBD2. Unmatched junction bases numbered 2, after V lost 3 bases and J lost 2 bases. CDR1 and CDR2 from the germline V gene are SGHTA and FQGTGA. The CDR3 runs to 14 residues. The DNA for the CDR3 is TGTGCCAGCAGCTTCGCTAGCGGGGCCTACGAGCAGTACTTC. Encoded protein: CASSFASGAYEQYF.

Regarding this clone: The sample contains more than one DNA sequence encoding this CDR3. The CDR3 nucleotides read TGTGCCAGCAGTTTGGAGGGGAGCTCCTACGAGCAGTACTTC. Translation gives CASSLEGSSYEQYF. V gene TRBV28 combines with J gene TRBJ2-7; TRBD2 is a possible D gene (6 bases). The CDR3 extends over 14 amino acids. Trimming shortened V by 3 bases and J by 0 bases, and 9 bases separated the two germline ends. Germline values: CDR1 MDHEN, CDR2 SYDVKM.

The chain uses TRBV28 and TRBJ2-7; D not certain. The germline gives CDR1 MDHEN, CDR2 SYDVKM. The germline V and J ends were trimmed by 2 bases and 11 bases, with 13 bases remaining between them. The CDR3 is made up of 12 amino acids. CDR3 amino acids: CASSLRFQWKYF. The CDR3 DNA is TGTGCCAGCAGTTTAAGGTTTCAGTGGAAGTACTTC.

V usage is TRBV4-1 and J usage is TRBJ2-3; 13 positions agree with TRBD2. V lost 3 bases and J lost 6; bases outside the gene matches: 6. Germline CDR1 and CDR2: MGHRA and YSYEKL. The CDR3 length is 16 residues. CDR3 bases: TGCGCCAGCAGCCAGACTAGCGGGAGGCTCACGGATACGCAGTATTTT. Residues: CASSQTSGRLTDTQYF.

The chain links TRBV5-6 to TRBJ2-1; D is undetermined. Germline V gene sequence: CDR1 SGHDT, CDR2 YYEEEE. Trimming left V 4 bases short and J 2 bases short, with 7 bases between. The CDR3 runs to 13 residues. The CDR3 nucleotides read TGTGCCAGCAGCCCTGGGCCCTACAATGAGCAGTTCTTC. This encodes CASSPGPYNEQFF. Filled out from reference TRBV5-6 and TRBJ2-1, the complete variable domain reads DAGVTQSPTHLIKTRGQQVTLRCSPKSGHDTVSWYQQALGQGPQFIFQYYEEEERQRGNFPDRFSGHQFPNYSSELNVNALLLGDSALYLCASSPGPYNEQFFGPGTRLTVL.

This clone was recorded once. The rearrangement joins TRBV6-1 to TRBJ1-4; 9 bases are shared with TRBD1. The V gene end was trimmed by 3 bases and the J gene end by 8 bases; junction bases not matched to a gene: 13. Germline CDR1 MNHNS, CDR2 SASEGT. The CDR3 is made up of 17 amino acids. The CDR3 DNA follows: TGTGCCAGCAGTGAGATGACACTCGGACAGGGGATCGAAAAACTGTTTTTT. This translates into CASSEMTLGQGIEKLFF.

This chain links TRBV5-8 with TRBJ1-2; the D is unclear. With 0 bases removed from V and 8 bases from J, the gap between germline ends came to 17 bases. This CDR3 contains 15 residues. Germline CDR1 is SGHTS and CDR2 is YDEGEE. The CDR3 nucleotides are TGTGCCAGCAGCTTGGCGGAAGACTCCGAGTTGGGCTACACCTTC. Protein: CASSLAEDSELGYTF. The variable domain in full, completed from reference TRBV5-8 and TRBJ1-2, reads EAGVTQSPTHLIKTRGQQATLRCSPISGHTSVYWYQQALGLGLQFLLWYDEGEERNRGNFPPRFSGRQFPNYSSELNVNALELEDSALYLCASSLAEDSELGYTFGSGTRLTVV.

This clone was recorded a few times. The chain carries TRBV2 and TRBJ1-5; D not resolved. Germline-derived CDR1 and CDR2 are SNHLY and FYNNEI. V was shortened by 3 bases and J by 2 bases, with 11 bases between the two germline ends. The CDR3 covers 15 residues. CDR3 region: CASSEATEGNQPQHF. In DNA, the CDR3 is TGTGCCAGCAGTGAGGCCACGGAGGGCAATCAGCCCCAGCATTTT.

This chain connects TRBV5-4 to TRBJ2-7, with unresolved D. The CDR3 contains 16 residues. Germline assignment: CDR1 SGHNT and CDR2 YYREEE (reference sequence). V was clipped by 4 bases and J by 4 bases, with 21 bases between them. Here the CDR3 reads CASSPERIGVSYEQYF. The CDR3 DNA reads as TGTGCCAGCAGCCCCGAGAGGATCGGCGTTAGTTACGAGCAGTACTTC.

The V gene is TRBV4-1, the J gene TRBJ2-7; weak D call: TRBD1 (5 bases). The CDR3 covers 15 residues. V lost 2 bases to trimming and J lost 2 bases, with 13 bases between them. Germline V gene sequence: CDR1 MGHRA, CDR2 YSYEKL. The CDR3 DNA follows: TGCGCCAGCAGCCAATTTCCTGCAGGGCCCTACGAGCAGTACTTC. Protein: CASSQFPAGPYEQYF.

This clone occurred once. CDR3 nucleotides: TGCAGCGTTGAATCCCGGACAGGGGACGGCTACACCTTC. As protein: CSVESRTGDGYTF. The chain combines TRBV29-1 with TRBJ1-2; the match to TRBD1 covers 9 bases. Germline V gives CDR1 SQVTM, CDR2 ANQGSEA. The junction had 6 bases not matched to a gene; V was cut back by 2 bases and J by 8 bases. This CDR3 is built from 13 residues. Full variable domain (rest looked up from reference TRBV29-1 and TRBJ1-2): SAVISQKPSRDICQRGTSLTIQCQVDSQVTMMFWYRQQPGQSLTLIATANQGSEATYESGFVIDKFPISRPNLTFSTLTVSNMSPEDSSIYLCSVESRTGDGYTFGSGTRLTVV.

V is TRBV11-1 and J is TRBJ2-7; weak D call: TRBD2 (6 bases). The CDR3 is made up of 16 amino acids. Per germline, CDR1 SGHAT and CDR2 FQDESV (reference sequence). Trimming stripped 2 bases from V and 3 bases from J, with 17 bases between. DNA for the CDR3: TGTGCCAGCAGCTTACTGGGAGGCGGGACCTTCTACGAGCAGTACTTC. As protein: CASSLLGGGTFYEQYF. Combining the CDR3 with reference TRBV11-1 and TRBJ2-7 gives the whole variable domain EAEVAQSPRYKITEKSQAVAFWCDPISGHATLYWYRQILGQGPELLVQFQDESVVDDSQLPKDRFSAERLKGVDSTLKIQPAELGDSAMYLCASSLLGGGTFYEQYFGPGTRLTVT.

The V call is TRBV28, the J call TRBJ1-4; D remains unclear. CDR1 MDHEN and CDR2 SYDVKM come from the germline V gene. The CDR3 has 12 residues. V was shortened by 6 bases and J by 8 bases, with 10 bases between the two germline ends. This CDR3 reads CASSHSREKLFF. CDR3 sequence (DNA): TGTGCCAGCAGCCACTCTCGGGAAAAACTGTTTTTT.

V gene TRBV10-2 combines with J gene TRBJ2-1; D ambiguous. The ends were cut back, 7 bases at V and 6 bases at J, with 7 bases in the middle. The V gene's germline CDR1 is WSHSY and CDR2 SAAADI. The CDR3 totals 11 residues. In nucleotides, the CDR3 is TGCGCCAGCATTGTAGCCAATGAGCAGTTCTTC. Its translation: CASIVANEQFF.

The CDR3 loop reads CASSKQAIQETQYF. CDR3 DNA sequence: TGTGCCAGCAGTAAGCAGGCAATCCAAGAGACCCAGTACTTC. The V call is TRBV2, the J call TRBJ2-5; D gene uncertain. The germline gives CDR1 SNHLY, CDR2 FYNNEI. The CDR3 is 14 residues long. V was clipped by 5 bases and J by 1 base, with 11 bases between them.

CDR3 sequence reads: CASSESGASFKRPPFF. CDR3 sequence (DNA): TGTGCCAGCAGTGAATCTGGGGCTTCATTCAAACGGCCCCCCTTCTTT. This chain links TRBV25-1 with TRBJ1-1; TRBD1 is a possible D gene (5 bases). Germline-derived CDR1 and CDR2 are MGHDK and SYGVNS. This CDR3 is 16 amino acids long. The germline V and J ends were trimmed by 1 base and 14 bases, with 26 bases remaining between them.

For the CDR3, the DNA is TGTGCCAGCAGCGAGGGACTAGCGCTAGAGACCCAGTACTTC. Protein: CASSEGLALETQYF. V usage is TRBV5-6 and J usage is TRBJ2-5; 10 positions agree with TRBD2. The germline V gene encodes CDR1 SGHDT and CDR2 YYEEEE. The V and J ends lost 4 bases and 4 bases, in that order; junction bases with no gene match: 4. The length of the CDR3 is 14 residues.

The V and J genes are TRBV5-4 and TRBJ2-5; D not certain. Germline CDR1 is SGHNT and CDR2 is YYREEE (reference sequence). The CDR3 extends over 14 amino acids. The germline V and J ends were trimmed by 1 base and 4 bases, with 11 bases remaining between them. CDR3 loop: CASSLYSTPETQYF. CDR3 coding DNA: TGTGCCAGCAGCTTGTACAGCACCCCAGAGACCCAGTACTTC.

In this sample, this clone turned up once. V and J are TRBV5-6 and TRBJ2-3; the D is unclear. Germline V gene lookup returns CDR1 SGHDT and CDR2 YYEEEE. V gave up 4 bases and J gave up 11 bases, with 23 bases separating them. This CDR3 contains 15 residues. In nucleotides, the CDR3 is TGTGCCAGCAGCCCTTCTTCAGAATCCCTTTTGGGGCAGTATTTT. Its translation: CASSPSSESLLGQYF.

This rearrangement joins TRBV4-1 to TRBJ2-3; 12 nucleotides align to TRBD2. Germline V gene lookup returns CDR1 MGHRA and CDR2 YSYEKL. The CDR3 has 17 amino acids. V trimming: 2 bases; J trimming: 4 bases; junction bases outside the gene matches: 7. Written as DNA, the CDR3 is TGCGCCAGCAGCCAAAGAGGACTAGCGGGATCCGCAGATACGCAGTATTTT. It translates to CASSQRGLAGSADTQYF.

This chain connects TRBV28 to TRBJ2-7; 9 positions match TRBD1. Trimming at V came to 4 bases and at J to 2 bases, leaving 6 bases not matched to a gene. The length of the CDR3 is 15 residues. The germline V gene has CDR1 MDHEN and CDR2 SYDVKM. The CDR3 nucleotides read TGTGCCAGCAGTTCATCCGGGACAGGGACCTACGAGCAGTACTTC. This gives the protein CASSSSGTGTYEQYF. Based on the CDR3 plus reference TRBV28 and TRBJ2-7, the full variable domain is DVKVTQSSRYLVKRTGEKVFLECVQDMDHENMFWYRQDPGLGLRLIYFSYDVKMKEKGDIPEGYSVSREKKERFSLILESASTNQTSMYLCASSSSGTGTYEQYFGPGTRLTVT.

The chain is built from TRBV6-4 and TRBJ2-7; 7 nucleotides align to TRBD1. Trimming cost V 2 bases and J 2 bases; bases outside gene matches: 6. Germline V gene data show CDR1 as MRHNA and CDR2 as SNTAGT. The length of the CDR3 is 15 residues. CDR3: CASSDDRVGTYEQYF. As DNA, the CDR3 is TGTGCCAGCAGTGACGACAGGGTTGGGACCTACGAGCAGTACTTC.

The V call is TRBV28, the J call TRBJ2-7; a possible D gene is TRBD2 (6 bases). CDR3 size: 17 residues. V gave up 5 bases and J gave up 4 bases, with 24 bases separating them. Per germline, CDR1 MDHEN and CDR2 SYDVKM. The CDR3 region is CASSPPNWREGVYEQYF. DNA of the CDR3: TGTGCCAGCAGTCCCCCGAACTGGCGGGAAGGGGTTTACGAGCAGTACTTC.

The V and J genes are TRBV5-6 and TRBJ2-7, with 8 bases aligning to TRBD1. This CDR3 is built from 15 residues. V shed 4 bases and J 1 base; nucleotides not matched to a gene: 7. Germline CDR1 SGHDT, CDR2 YYEEEE. CDR3 coding DNA: TGTGCCAGCAGCCTCGACAGGGGCATTTCCTACGAGCAGTACTTC. It specifies CASSLDRGISYEQYF.

This chain joins TRBV13 and TRBJ1-1, with 7 nucleotides matching TRBD1. Per the germline V gene, CDR1 is PRHDT and CDR2 is FYEKMQ (reference sequence). The CDR3 is 18 residues long. The V gene end was trimmed by 5 bases and the J gene end by 0 bases; junction bases not matched to a gene: 15. The DNA for the CDR3 is TGTGCCAGCAGCGCCCGGGTCGGGGCAGGGGGTATGAACACTGAAGCTTTCTTT. Encoded protein: CASSARVGAGGMNTEAFF.

The rearrangement links TRBV6-5 to TRBJ1-1; a possible D gene is TRBD1 (5 bases). Germline-derived CDR1 and CDR2 are MNHEY and SVGAGI. Trimming stripped 6 bases from V and 1 base from J, with 9 bases between. The CDR3 is 13 amino acids. This CDR3 reads CASRDNSNTEAFF. The CDR3 DNA is TGTGCCAGCAGGGACAATTCGAACACTGAAGCTTTCTTT.

The gene calls are TRBV25-1 and TRBJ2-7; D unclear. V lost 1 base and J lost 7, with 8 bases in between. This CDR3 comprises 12 residues. Germline assignment: CDR1 MGHDK and CDR2 SYGVNS. CDR3 coding DNA: TGTGCCAGCAGTGAATTACTCGGGGAGCAGTACTTC. Encoded protein: CASSELLGEQYF.

This clone has a single count. This sequence joins TRBV7-8 and TRBJ2-7, with D possibly TRBD1 on 6 matching bases. V gave up 5 bases and J gave up 0 bases, with 17 bases separating them. This CDR3 has 16 residues. Germline CDR1 is SGHVS and CDR2 is FQNEAQ. In DNA, the CDR3 is TGTGCCAGCAGCCCAAACAGGGATCAGAGCTCCTACGAGCAGTACTTC. Amino acid sequence: CASSPNRDQSSYEQYF.